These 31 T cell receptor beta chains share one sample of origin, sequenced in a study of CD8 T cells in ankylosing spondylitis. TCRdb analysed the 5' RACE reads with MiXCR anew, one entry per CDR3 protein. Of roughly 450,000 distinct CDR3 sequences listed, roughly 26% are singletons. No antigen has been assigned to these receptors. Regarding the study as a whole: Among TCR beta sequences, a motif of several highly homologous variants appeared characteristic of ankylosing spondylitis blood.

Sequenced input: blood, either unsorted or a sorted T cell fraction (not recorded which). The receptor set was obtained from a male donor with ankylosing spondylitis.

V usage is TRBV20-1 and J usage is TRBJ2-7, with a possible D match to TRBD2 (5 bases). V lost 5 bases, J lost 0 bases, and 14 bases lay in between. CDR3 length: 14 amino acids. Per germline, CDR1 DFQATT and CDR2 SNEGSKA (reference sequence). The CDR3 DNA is TGCAGTGCTGCCCGTTCAGCGGACTCCTACGAGCAGTACTTC. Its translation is CSAARSADSYEQYF.

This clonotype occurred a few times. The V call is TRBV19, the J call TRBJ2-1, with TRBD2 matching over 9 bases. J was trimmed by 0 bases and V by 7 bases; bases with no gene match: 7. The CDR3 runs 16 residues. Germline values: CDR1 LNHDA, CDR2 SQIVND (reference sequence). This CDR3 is CASTRTSASSYNEQFF. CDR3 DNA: TGTGCCAGTACCCGGACTAGCGCTAGCTCCTACAATGAGCAGTTCTTC.

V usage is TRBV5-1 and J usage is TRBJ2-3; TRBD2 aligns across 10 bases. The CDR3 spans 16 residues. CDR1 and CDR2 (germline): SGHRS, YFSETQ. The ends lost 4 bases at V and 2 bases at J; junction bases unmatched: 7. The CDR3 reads CASSITGTSATDTQYF. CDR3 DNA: TGCGCCAGCAGCATAACCGGGACTAGCGCCACAGATACGCAGTATTTT.

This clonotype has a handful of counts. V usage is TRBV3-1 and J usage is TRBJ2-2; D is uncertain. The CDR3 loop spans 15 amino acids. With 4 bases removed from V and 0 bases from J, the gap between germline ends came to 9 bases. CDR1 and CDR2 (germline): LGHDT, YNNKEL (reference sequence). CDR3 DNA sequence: TGTGCCAGCAGCCTGAGGATACCGAACACCGGGGAGCTGTTTTTT. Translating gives CASSLRIPNTGELFF.

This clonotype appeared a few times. This CDR3 reads CASSSAGETNEKLFF. CDR3 in DNA: TGCGCCAGCAGCTCAGCAGGGGAAACTAATGAAAAACTGTTTTTT. The rearrangement links TRBV5-1 to TRBJ1-4, with D possibly being TRBD1 (6 bases). CDR1 SGHRS and CDR2 YFSETQ come from the germline V gene. Trimming removed 3 bases at V and 1 base at J, with 10 bases between. This CDR3 comprises 15 residues.

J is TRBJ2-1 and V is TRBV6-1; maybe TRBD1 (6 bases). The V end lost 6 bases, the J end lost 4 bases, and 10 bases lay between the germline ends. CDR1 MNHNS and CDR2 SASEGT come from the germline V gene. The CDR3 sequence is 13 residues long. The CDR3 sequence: CASRRQVYNEQFF. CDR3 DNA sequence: TGTGCCAGCAGGAGACAGGTTTACAATGAGCAGTTCTTC.

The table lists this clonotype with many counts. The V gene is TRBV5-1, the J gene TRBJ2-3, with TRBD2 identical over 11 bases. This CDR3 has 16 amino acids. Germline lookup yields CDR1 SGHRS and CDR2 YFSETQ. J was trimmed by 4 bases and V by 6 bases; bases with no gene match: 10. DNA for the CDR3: TGCGCCAGCAATAGACTCACTAGCGGGAGTTCAGATACGCAGTATTTT. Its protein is CASNRLTSGSSDTQYF.

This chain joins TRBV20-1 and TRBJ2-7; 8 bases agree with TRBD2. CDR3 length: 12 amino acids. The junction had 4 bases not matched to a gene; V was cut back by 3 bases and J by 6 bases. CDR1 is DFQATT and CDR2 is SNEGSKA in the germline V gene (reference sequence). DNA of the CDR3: TGCAGTGCTAGCGGGAGGGTCTGCGAGCAGTACTTC. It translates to CSASGRVCEQYF.

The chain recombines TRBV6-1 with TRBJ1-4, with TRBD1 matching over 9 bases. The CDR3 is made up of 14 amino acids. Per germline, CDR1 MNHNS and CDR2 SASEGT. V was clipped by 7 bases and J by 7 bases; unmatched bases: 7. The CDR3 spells CASILQGAGEKLFF. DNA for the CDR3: TGTGCCAGCATCTTACAGGGGGCGGGTGAAAAACTGTTTTTT.

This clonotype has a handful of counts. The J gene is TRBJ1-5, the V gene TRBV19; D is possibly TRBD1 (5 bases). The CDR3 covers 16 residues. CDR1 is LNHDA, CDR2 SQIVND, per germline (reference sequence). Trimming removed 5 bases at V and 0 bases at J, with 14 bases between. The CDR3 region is CASSPTTGFSNQPQHF. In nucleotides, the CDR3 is TGTGCCAGTAGTCCAACAACAGGATTTAGCAATCAGCCCCAGCATTTT.

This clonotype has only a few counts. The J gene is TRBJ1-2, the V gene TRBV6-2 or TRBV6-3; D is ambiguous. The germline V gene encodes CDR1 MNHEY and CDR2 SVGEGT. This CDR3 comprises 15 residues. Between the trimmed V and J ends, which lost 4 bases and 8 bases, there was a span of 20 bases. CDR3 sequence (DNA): TGTGCCAGCAGTTTCGTGGTGGACCCACGGAAGGGCTACACCTTC. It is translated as CASSFVVDPRKGYTF.

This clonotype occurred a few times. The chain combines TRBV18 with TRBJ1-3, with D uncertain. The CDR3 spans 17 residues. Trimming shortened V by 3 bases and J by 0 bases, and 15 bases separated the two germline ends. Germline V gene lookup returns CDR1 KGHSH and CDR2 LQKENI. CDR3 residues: CASSPTNPSSSGNTIYF. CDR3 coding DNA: TGTGCCAGCTCACCGACAAACCCCTCAAGCTCTGGAAACACCATATATTTT. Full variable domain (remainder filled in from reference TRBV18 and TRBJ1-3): NAGVMQNPRHLVRRRGQEARLRCSPMKGHSHVYWYRQLPEEGLKFMVYLQKENIIDESGMPKERFSAEFPKEGPSILRIQQVVRGDSAAYFCASSPTNPSSSGNTIYFGEGSWLTVV.

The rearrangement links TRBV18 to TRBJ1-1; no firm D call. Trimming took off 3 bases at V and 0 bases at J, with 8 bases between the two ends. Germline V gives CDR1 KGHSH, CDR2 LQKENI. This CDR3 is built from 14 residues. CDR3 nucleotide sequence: TGTGCCAGCTCACCCCAGGTAATGAACACTGAAGCTTTCTTT. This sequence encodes CASSPQVMNTEAFF.

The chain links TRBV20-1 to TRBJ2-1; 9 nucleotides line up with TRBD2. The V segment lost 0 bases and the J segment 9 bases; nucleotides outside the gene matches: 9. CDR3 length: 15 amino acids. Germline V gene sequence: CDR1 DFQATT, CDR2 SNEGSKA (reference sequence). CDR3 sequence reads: CSARDGAGGRGEQFF. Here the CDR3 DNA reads TGCAGTGCTAGAGATGGAGCGGGAGGTCGGGGTGAGCAGTTCTTC.

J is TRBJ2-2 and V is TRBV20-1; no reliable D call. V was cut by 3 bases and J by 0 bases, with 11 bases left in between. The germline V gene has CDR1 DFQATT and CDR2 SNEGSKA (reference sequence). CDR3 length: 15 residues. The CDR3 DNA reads TGCAGTGCTAGGCCGATCGGCACGAACACCGGGGAGCTGTTTTTT. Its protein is CSARPIGTNTGELFF.

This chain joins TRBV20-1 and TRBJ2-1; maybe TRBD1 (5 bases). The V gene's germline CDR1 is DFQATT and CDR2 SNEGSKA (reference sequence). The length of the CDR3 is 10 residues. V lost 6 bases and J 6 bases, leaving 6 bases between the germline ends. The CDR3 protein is CSAQANEQFF. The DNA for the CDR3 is TGCAGTGCACAGGCCAATGAGCAGTTCTTC.

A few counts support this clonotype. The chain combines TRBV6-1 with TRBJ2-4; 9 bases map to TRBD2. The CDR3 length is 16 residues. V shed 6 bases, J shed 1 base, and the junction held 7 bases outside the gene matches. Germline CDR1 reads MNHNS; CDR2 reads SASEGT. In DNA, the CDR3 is TGTGCCAGCAGGGTGCGGGAGGGCCAGGCCAAAAACATTCAGTACTTC. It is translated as CASRVREGQAKNIQYF.

The CDR3 DNA sequence: TGTGCCACCAGTGATCCGGGGTTGAATGAGCAGTTCTTC. This gives the protein CATSDPGLNEQFF. The rearrangement joins TRBV24-1 to TRBJ2-1, with D possibly matching TRBD2 (5 bases). V lost 3 bases and J 7 bases, leaving 9 bases between the germline ends. Germline CDR1 is KGHDR and CDR2 is SFDVKD. CDR3 length equals 13 residues.

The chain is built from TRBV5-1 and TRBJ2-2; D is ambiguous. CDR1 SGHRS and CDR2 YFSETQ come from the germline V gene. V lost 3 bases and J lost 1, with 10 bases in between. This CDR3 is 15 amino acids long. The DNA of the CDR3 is TGCGCCAGCAGCTCACTAATAGGGAACACCGGGGAGCTGTTTTTT. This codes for CASSSLIGNTGELFF. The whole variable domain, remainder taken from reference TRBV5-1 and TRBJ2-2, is KAGVTQTPRYLIKTRGQQVTLSCSPISGHRSVSWYQQTPGQGLQFLFEYFSETQRNKGNFPGRFSGRQFSNSRSEMNVSTLELGDSALYLCASSSLIGNTGELFFGEGSRLTVL.

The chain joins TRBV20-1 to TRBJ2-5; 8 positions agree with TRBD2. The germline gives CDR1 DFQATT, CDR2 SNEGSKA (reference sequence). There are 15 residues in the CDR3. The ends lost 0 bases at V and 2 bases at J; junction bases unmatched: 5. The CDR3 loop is CSARDRRLAQETQYF. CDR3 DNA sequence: TGCAGTGCTAGAGATCGACGACTAGCGCAAGAGACCCAGTACTTC.

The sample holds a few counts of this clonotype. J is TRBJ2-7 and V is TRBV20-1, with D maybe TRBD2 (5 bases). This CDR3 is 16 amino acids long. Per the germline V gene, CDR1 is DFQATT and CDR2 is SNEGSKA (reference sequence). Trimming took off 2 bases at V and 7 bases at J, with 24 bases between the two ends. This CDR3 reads CSARYFAGPPEREQYF. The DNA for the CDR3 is TGCAGTGCTAGATACTTCGCTGGACCCCCAGAGCGGGAGCAGTACTTC.

CDR3 in amino acids: CASSGQTQETQYF. The CDR3, as DNA: TGTGCCAGCAGTGGGCAGACCCAGGAGACCCAGTACTTC. This chain joins TRBV2 and TRBJ2-5; the D is unclear. This CDR3 contains 13 residues. Trimming shortened V by 4 bases and J by 5 bases, and 11 bases separated the two germline ends. Germline assignment: CDR1 SNHLY and CDR2 FYNNEI.

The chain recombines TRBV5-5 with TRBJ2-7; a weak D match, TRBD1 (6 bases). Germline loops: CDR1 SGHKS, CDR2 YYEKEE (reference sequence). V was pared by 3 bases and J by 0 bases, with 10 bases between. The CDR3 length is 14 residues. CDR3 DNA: TGTGCCAGCAGCTACGACAGGCCCTCCTACGAGCAGTACTTC. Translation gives CASSYDRPSYEQYF.

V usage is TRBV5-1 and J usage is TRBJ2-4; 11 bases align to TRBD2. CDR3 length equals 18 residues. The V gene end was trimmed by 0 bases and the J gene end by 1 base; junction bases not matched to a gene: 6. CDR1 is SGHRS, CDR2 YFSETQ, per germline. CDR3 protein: CASSLGTSGGLAKNIQYF. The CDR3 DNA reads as TGCGCCAGCAGCTTGGGTACTAGCGGGGGTTTGGCCAAAAACATTCAGTACTTC.

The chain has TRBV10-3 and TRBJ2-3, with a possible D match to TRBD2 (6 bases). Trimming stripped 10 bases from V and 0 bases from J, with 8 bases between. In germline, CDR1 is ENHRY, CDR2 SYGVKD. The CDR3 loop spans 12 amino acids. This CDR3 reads CATAGSTDTQYF. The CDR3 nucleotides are TGTGCCACCGCGGGGAGCACAGATACGCAGTATTTT.

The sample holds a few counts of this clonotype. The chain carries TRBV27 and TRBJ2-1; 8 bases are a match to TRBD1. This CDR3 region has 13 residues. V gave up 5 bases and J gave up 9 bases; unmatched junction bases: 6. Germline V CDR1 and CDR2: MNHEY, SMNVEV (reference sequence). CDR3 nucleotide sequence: TGTGCCAGCAGTCCCACAGGGGGTACTGAGCAGTTCTTC. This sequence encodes CASSPTGGTEQFF.

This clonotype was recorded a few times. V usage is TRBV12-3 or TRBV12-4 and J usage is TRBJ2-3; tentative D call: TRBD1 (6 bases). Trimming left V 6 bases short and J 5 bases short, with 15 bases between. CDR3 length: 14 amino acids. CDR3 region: CASRETQGIDTQYF. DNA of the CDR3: TGTGCCAGCAGAGAGACCCAGGGGATAGATACGCAGTATTTT.

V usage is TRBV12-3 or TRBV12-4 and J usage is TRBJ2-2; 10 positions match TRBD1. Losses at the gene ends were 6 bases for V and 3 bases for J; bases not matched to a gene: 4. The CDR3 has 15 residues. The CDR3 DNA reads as TGTGCCAGCAGAACGACAGGGGGCGACACCGGGGAGCTGTTTTTT. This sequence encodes CASRTTGGDTGELFF.

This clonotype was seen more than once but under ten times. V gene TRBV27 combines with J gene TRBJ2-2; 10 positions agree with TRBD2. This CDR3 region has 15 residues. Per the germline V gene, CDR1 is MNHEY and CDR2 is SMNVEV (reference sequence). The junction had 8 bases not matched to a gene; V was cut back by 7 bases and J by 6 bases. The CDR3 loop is CASTVAGGVAGELFF. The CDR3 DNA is TGTGCCAGCACCGTAGCGGGAGGCGTAGCCGGGGAGCTGTTTTTT.

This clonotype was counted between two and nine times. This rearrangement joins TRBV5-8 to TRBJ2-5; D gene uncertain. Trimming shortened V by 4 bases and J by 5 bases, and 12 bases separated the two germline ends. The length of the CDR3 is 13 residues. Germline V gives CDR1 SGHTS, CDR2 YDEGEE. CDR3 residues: CASSPTTRETQYF. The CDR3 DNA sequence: TGTGCCAGCAGCCCCACAACCAGGGAGACCCAGTACTTC.

CDR3: CASSPPDTSTDTQYF. The DNA for the CDR3 is TGTGCCAGCTCACCACCGGACACTTCTACAGATACGCAGTATTTT. The chain has TRBV18 and TRBJ2-3, with D perhaps matching TRBD1 (5 bases). Trimming shortened V by 0 bases and J by 3 bases, and 10 bases separated the two germline ends. Per germline, CDR1 KGHSH and CDR2 LQKENI. CDR3 length equals 15 residues.